Sequencing of this TCR beta chain was carried out in a study of T cells in pancreatic ductal adenocarcinoma. General study findings and limits: The resected pancreatic cancer cohort was biased toward the minority with early-stage disease. No significant tumor-blood clonality difference; means were about 0.1 and 0.07.

Notes on this clone: Its antigen is undetermined.

The V end was cut by 2 bases, the J end by 3 bases, with 3 bases between. The CDR3 consists of 12 residues. The germline V gene encodes CDR1 LNHDA and CDR2 SQIVND (reference sequence). No neoadjuvant therapy was given to the selected pancreatic ductal adenocarcinoma patients before their surgery. The repertoire was sequenced with immunoSEQ multiplex PCR; TCRdb's copy has only in-frame clones and lacks some. The sample holds just under 30,000 clones; approximately 92% are singletons and the top ten take 2.2%. The chain links TRBV19 to TRBJ2-3, with D unresolved. The receptor's source is a human donor with pancreatic ductal adenocarcinoma. The sample was PBMCs. CDR3 in DNA: TGTGCCAGTAGTATAAATACAGATACGCAGTATTTT. It translates to CASSINTDTQYF.